The next 2 T cell receptor beta chains were all read from a single sample in a study of blood T cell repertoires in COVID-19. Profiled with immunoSEQ multiplex PCR; TCRdb holds only in-frame clones, not every one. The data contain roughly 230,000 clones, about 80% of them singletons. Sequenced: peripheral blood. These receptors all stem from a man aged 45-60 years with active or convalescent COVID-19.

This clone was observed once. V is TRBV5-1 and J is TRBJ2-1; D is perhaps TRBD2 (5 bases). Trimming removed 5 bases at V and 5 bases at J, with 8 bases between. Germline V CDR1 and CDR2: SGHRS, YFSETQ. The CDR3 length is 12 residues. In nucleotides, the CDR3 is TGCGCCAGCAGGCCCGGGAACAATGAGCAGTTCTTC. Protein product: CASRPGNNEQFF.

J is TRBJ1-6 and V is TRBV7-2; D unclear. V was cut by 5 bases and J by 10 bases, with 9 bases left in between. CDR3 length: 12 amino acids. Germline loops: CDR1 SGHTA, CDR2 FQGNSA. This chain's CDR3 is CASSAGRSPLHF. The CDR3 nucleotides are TGTGCCAGCAGCGCGGGCCGCTCACCCCTCCACTTT.